This is a list of T cell receptor beta chains from one sample in a study of shared clonotypes between healthy human individuals. The table came from immunoSEQ multiplex PCR; TCRdb's copy has only in-frame clones and leaves some out. The sample lists 2 million or so clones, about 95% seen once, with 1.1% in the top ten. The sequenced material came from naive CD8+ T cells sorted from blood. Receptors were obtained from a man aged 18 to 30 in good health. CDR3s include the opening cysteine and the closing phenylalanine or tryptophan. A D gene is named only where the DNA matches it firmly. Size is omitted from some rows. Given values are once, few, many or a class for expanded clones.

TRBJ2-2 - TRBV28 - TGTGCCAGCAGTACACGGGATGTGGGCACCGGGGAGCTGTTTTTT CASSTRDVGTGELFF
TRBJ2-2 once TRBV27 - TGTGCCAGCAGTTTTAGGGACCCCGGGGTGGCCGGGGAGCTGTTTTTT CASSFRDPGVAGELFF
TRBJ2-7 few TRBV9 TRBD2 TGTGCCAGCAGCGTAGGGGCGGGACTAGGGGCGTACGAGCAGTACTTC CASSVGAGLGAYEQYF
TRBJ1-4 - TRBV5-1 TRBD1 TGCGCCAGCAGCTATCAGGGGGCGAGCGAAAAACTGTTTTTT CASSYQGASEKLFF
TRBJ2-3 few TRBV27 - TGTGCCAGCAGCCAGGGGGATACGCAGTATTTT CASSQGDTQYF
TRBJ2-7 - TRBV28 TRBD2 TGTGCCAGCACCCTCCCGGGGGGGGCTCCCTACGAGCAGTACTTC CASTLPGGAPYEQYF
TRBJ1-6 - TRBV4-1 - TGCGCCAGCAGCCAAGGGGCCAGGGACTCCTATAATTCACCCCTCCACTTT CASSQGARDSYNSPLHF
TRBJ2-7 - TRBV5-6 - TGTGCCAGCAGCATCATCGGACTGTCCTACGAGCAGTACTTC CASSIIGLSYEQYF
TRBJ1-1 - TRBV19 - TGTGCCAGTAGTCTACAGCGTTACTTTATGAACACTGAAGCTTTCTTT CASSLQRYFMNTEAFF
TRBJ2-2 - TRBV6-5 TRBD2 TGTGCCAGCAGTTCTACTAGCGGATTTACCGGGGAGCTGTTTTTT CASSSTSGFTGELFF
TRBJ2-3 - TRBV27 - TGTGCCACCCAGGGGTTTAGCACAGATACGCAGTATTTT CATQGFSTDTQYF
TRBJ2-1 - TRBV7-8 - TGTGCCACCTGTCTCGAGTTAAGCTCCTACAATGAGCAGTTCTTC CATCLELSSYNEQFF
TRBJ2-7 - TRBV4-3 TRBD2 TGCGCCAGCAGCCCGACATCCCCGACTAGCCTTAACTATCACGAGCAGTACTTC CASSPTSPTSLNYHEQYF
TRBJ2-2 - TRBV28 - TGTGCCAGCAGTTTTTCGGACACCGGGGAGCTGTTTTTT CASSFSDTGELFF
TRBJ2-5 - TRBV5-6 - TGTGCCAGCAGCCTTACGCCAGGGATTCAAGAGACCCAGTACTTC CASSLTPGIQETQYF
TRBJ1-5 - TRBV6-5 TRBD1 TGTGCCAGCAGCTCGACAGGGATTAATCAGCCCCAGCATTTT CASSSTGINQPQHF
TRBJ2-7 - TRBV13 - TGTGCCAGCAGCTTTCGGGACGGGTCCTACGAGCAGTACTTC CASSFRDGSYEQYF
TRBJ1-2 - TRBV29-1 TRBD1 TGCAGCGTTGGGACAGGGCAGGGCTACACCTTC CSVGTGQGYTF
TRBJ2-1 - TRBV6-1 - TGTGCCAGCAGGCCGGGACATAGCAATGAGCAGTTCTTC CASRPGHSNEQFF
TRBJ2-2 - TRBV30 - TGTGCCTGGAGTTACGGGAACACCGGGGAGCTGTTTTTT CAWSYGNTGELFF
TRBJ2-7 - TRBV4-1 TRBD2 TGCGCCAGCAGCCAAGATGGGTCCGGACTAGTGTACCCCTACGAGCAGTACTTC CASSQDGSGLVYPYEQYF
TRBJ2-1 - TRBV30 - TGTGCCTGGAGTGTAGACAGTTACAATGAGCAGTTCTTC CAWSVDSYNEQFF
TRBJ2-1 - TRBV7-9 - TGTGCCAGCAGCCTCCAAGAAAGTGCTGAGCAGTTCTTC CASSLQESAEQFF
TRBJ2-2 - TRBV5-6 - TGTGCCAGCAGCTTGTGGGGGACCGCGAACACCGGGGAGCTGTTTTTT CASSLWGTANTGELFF
TRBJ1-1 - TRBV11-2 - TGTGCCAGCAGCGACGGGACAACGAACACTGAAGCTTTCTTT CASSDGTTNTEAFF
TRBJ1-3 - TRBV27 - TGTGCCAGCAGTATAAGTCTCTCTGGAAACACCATATATTTT CASSISLSGNTIYF
TRBJ2-2 - TRBV27 TRBD2 TGTGCCAGCAGTTTATCGGTTAGCGGGGTCGGCACCGGGGAGCTGTTTTTT CASSLSVSGVGTGELFF
TRBJ1-2 - TRBV6-5 - TGTGCCAGCAGTTTTAGCAGGGCGGGATATGGCTACACCTTC CASSFSRAGYGYTF
TRBJ1-6 few TRBV6-5 TRBD1 TGTGCCAGCAGTGCGACAGGGGGGGATTCACCCCTCCACTTT CASSATGGDSPLHF
TRBJ2-7 - TRBV7-9 TRBD2 TGTGCCAGCAGCACACTGAGGGTAGCGGGATCCTACGAGCAGTACTTC CASSTLRVAGSYEQYF
TRBJ1-1 - TRBV23-1 - TGCGCCAGCAGTCAATCGTCGTGGGATAAAGCTTTCTTT CASSQSSWDKAFF
TRBJ1-2 - TRBV27 - TGTGCCAGCAGTTTATCGCCGCGCTATGGCTACACCTTC CASSLSPRYGYTF
TRBJ2-3 - TRBV5-6 - TGTGCCAGCAGCTTGGCCGGGATCAGCACAGATACGCAGTATTTT CASSLAGISTDTQYF
TRBJ2-7 - TRBV6-1 - TGTGCCAGCAGTGAAGCGGAGGCGATCGAGCAGTACTTC CASSEAEAIEQYF
TRBJ2-7 - TRBV4-1 TRBD2 TGCGCCAGCAGCCAAAGAAGCGGGGCCCTGTACGAGCAGTACTTC CASSQRSGALYEQYF
TRBJ2-3 - TRBV6-5 - TGTGCCAGCAGTTACCTCGTGGGCACAGATACGCAGTATTTT CASSYLVGTDTQYF
TRBJ2-1 - TRBV4-3 - TGCGCCAGCAGCCAAGACGATCTTTTAGTGAATGAGCAGTTCTTC CASSQDDLLVNEQFF
TRBJ1-6 - TRBV27 TRBD1 TGTGCCAGCAGTAGCTACGAAGACTGGACAGGGGACAATTCACCCCTCCACTTT CASSSYEDWTGDNSPLHF
TRBJ1-1 - TRBV25-1 - TGTGCCAGCAGAGGCCGCATGAACACTGAAGCTTTCTTT CASRGRMNTEAFF
TRBJ2-2 - TRBV6-5 - TGTGCCAGCAGTTACTTAGGGTCCATGGCCGGGGAGCTGTTTTTT CASSYLGSMAGELFF
TRBJ2-1 once TRBV27 - TGTGCCAGCAACGGGCCTTACAATGAGCAGTTCTTC CASNGPYNEQFF
TRBJ2-7 - TRBV28 TRBD2 TGTGCCAGCAGCTCCTCGGGACTAGCGACCTACGAGCAGTACTTC CASSSSGLATYEQYF
TRBJ2-7 - TRBV11-2 - TGTGCCAGCAGCTCGGGACGGAACTCCTACGAGCAGTACTTC CASSSGRNSYEQYF
TRBJ2-1 - TRBV4-1 - TGCGCCAGCAGCTGGATCGAGAACCACAATGAGCAGTTCTTC CASSWIENHNEQFF
TRBJ2-2 - TRBV9 - TGTGCCAGCAGCGTATCCGGGGACGGTGATACCGGGGAGCTGTTTTTT CASSVSGDGDTGELFF
TRBJ2-7 - TRBV27 TRBD2 TGTGCCACCTCTAGCGGGACCGACTCCTACGAGCAGTACTTC CATSSGTDSYEQYF
TRBJ2-2 - TRBV11-1 - TGTGCCAGCAGCCGTAGCGCCGCCGGGGAGCTGTTTTTT CASSRSAAGELFF
TRBJ2-7 - TRBV4-3 - TGCGCCAGCAGCCATCACCGGGACCCTTCCTACGAGCAGTACTTC CASSHHRDPSYEQYF
TRBJ2-2 - TRBV7-8 TRBD2 TGTGCCAGCAGTCAAGGACTAGCGGGCCTGAACACCGGGGAGCTGTTTTTT CASSQGLAGLNTGELFF
TRBJ2-3 - TRBV10-3 - TGTGCCATCAGGGATCCAGATACGCAGTATTTT CAIRDPDTQYF
TRBJ1-1 once TRBV23-1 - TGCGCCAGCAGTCAATCGGGACGGATGAACACTGAAGCTTTCTTT CASSQSGRMNTEAFF
TRBJ2-7 - TRBV10-3 - TGTGCCATCCTCGAGGGGCTAGCTCTCTACGAGCAGTACTTC CAILEGLALYEQYF
TRBJ2-7 - TRBV7-8 TRBD1 TGTGCCAGCAGCGTGACAGGGCCCGAGCAGTACTTC CASSVTGPEQYF
TRBJ2-7 - TRBV5-8 - TGTGCCAGCAGCCCTTTTGGGGAATCCTACGAGCAGTACTTC CASSPFGESYEQYF
TRBJ2-3 - TRBV27 TRBD2 TGTGCCAGCAGTTTAGCGGGAGTGCCAGATACGCAGTATTTT CASSLAGVPDTQYF
TRBJ2-2 - TRBV7-9 - TGTGCCAGCAGCACGTTCAGGGGAGGGGACACCGGGGAGCTGTTTTTT CASSTFRGGDTGELFF
TRBJ2-6 - TRBV27 - TGTGCCAGCAGTATCCTGGGGGTCTCTGGGGCCAACGTCCTGACTTTC CASSILGVSGANVLTF